This T cell receptor (beta chain) is from a study of kidney transplant recipient with SARS-CoV-2 infection. Ten or more counts support this clonotype. MiXCR, applied by TCRdb to the reads, yields one record per CDR3 protein. The sample contains about 250,000 distinct CDR3 sequences, 29% of which appear only once. The sequence was obtained from a male patient aged 25 to 39 who had COVID-19 and was a kidney transplant recipient. The graft donor may have given rise to some T cells. Sequencing used a blood sample, obtained at baseline and between days 110 and 120 from a kidney transplant recipient.

CDR3 loop: CASSCCFTLRKTYGYTF. CDR3 DNA: TGTGCCAGCAGCTGCTGTTTCACCCTTCGAAAGACCTATGGCTACACCTTC. V usage is TRBV3-1 and J usage is TRBJ1-2; no definite D call. V shed 5 bases and J shed 4 bases, with 23 bases lying between them. Germline assignment: CDR1 LGHDT and CDR2 YNNKEL (reference sequence). CDR3 size: 17 residues.